A single sample gave rise to the 12 T cell receptor beta chains below, sequenced in a study of response to subunit inactivated influenza vaccine. MiXCR was run by TCRdb on the RT-PCR reads, yielding one entry per CDR3 protein. The sample shows roughly 570,000 distinct CDR3 sequences, 10% to 15% of them seen only once. The sequences come from PBMCs from blood, collected about 6 weeks after vaccination. These receptors all stem from a man aged 50-59 years who received an inactivated influenza vaccine.

This clonotype occurred many times. The gene calls are TRBV12-3 or TRBV12-4 and TRBJ2-7, with a possible D match to TRBD1 (5 bases). V shed 1 base and J shed 8 bases, with 9 bases lying between them. This CDR3 is 12 amino acids long. This chain's CDR3 is CASSLGQPKQYF. The CDR3 region has the DNA TGTGCCAGCAGTTTAGGACAGCCAAAGCAGTACTTC.

V gene TRBV6-1 combines with J gene TRBJ1-2; tentatively, D is TRBD1 (6 bases). This CDR3 has 15 residues. CDR1 MNHNS and CDR2 SASEGT come from the germline V gene. The germline V and J ends were trimmed by 6 bases and 0 bases, with 14 bases remaining between them. CDR3 residues: CASRRTTGTNYGYTF. As DNA, the CDR3 is TGTGCCAGCAGACGGACCACAGGGACTAACTATGGCTACACCTTC.

In its sample, this clonotype was seen a few times. This rearrangement joins TRBV14 to TRBJ1-2; perhaps TRBD1 as D (6 bases). CDR1 SGHDN and CDR2 FVKESK come from the germline V gene. The CDR3 is 15 amino acids. Trimming left V 4 bases short and J 4 bases short, with 16 bases between. The CDR3 DNA is TGTGCCAGCAGCCCAGATTGGGGGGCTGGCTATGGCTACACCTTC. Translated, it gives CASSPDWGAGYGYTF.

This clonotype was recorded many times. CDR3 bases: TGTGCCATCAGTGAGGGTCGGGGGTCACCCCTCCACTTT. Amino acids: CAISEGRGSPLHF. The V gene is TRBV10-3, the J gene TRBJ1-6; perhaps TRBD1 as D (5 bases). V was trimmed by 2 bases and J by 10 bases, leaving 9 bases between them. Germline CDR1 ENHRY, CDR2 SYGVKD. The CDR3 totals 13 residues.

The chain recombines TRBV12-3 or TRBV12-4 with TRBJ1-2; 11 positions agree with TRBD1. V shed 4 bases, J shed 4 bases, and the junction held 5 bases outside the gene matches. The CDR3 consists of 15 residues. The CDR3 DNA reads TGTGCCAGCAGTTCGGGACAGGGGGACCCCTATGGCTACACCTTC. It encodes CASSSGQGDPYGYTF.

This clonotype was seen a few times. The chain couples TRBV12-3 or TRBV12-4 to TRBJ2-1; 12 nucleotides match TRBD2. The J segment lost 9 bases and the V segment lost 5 bases, leaving 5 bases of the junction unmatched. The CDR3 extends over 14 amino acids. The CDR3 coding sequence is TGTGCCAGCAGTACTAGCGGGAGGACTGGTGAGCAGTTCTTC. It translates to CASSTSGRTGEQFF.

The chain joins TRBV5-6 to TRBJ1-1, with D maybe TRBD1 (6 bases). This CDR3 region has 15 residues. V was shortened by 1 base and J by 8 bases, with 18 bases between the two germline ends. CDR1 and CDR2 from the germline V gene are SGHDT and YYEEEE. CDR3 coding DNA: TGTGCCAGCAGCTTGAGCGCGGGGCAGGGGATAGAAGCTTTCTTT. It codes for CASSLSAGQGIEAFF.

This clonotype was seen more than once but under ten times. V and J are TRBV20-1 and TRBJ2-3; maybe TRBD2 (5 bases). V lost 7 bases, J lost 5 bases, and 10 bases lay in between. Germline-derived CDR1 and CDR2 are DFQATT and SNEGSKA (reference sequence). CDR3 length equals 11 residues. This chain's CDR3 is CSETRGDTQYF. CDR3 coding DNA: TGCAGTGAGACCCGGGGAGATACGCAGTATTTT.

This clonotype has only a few counts. This chain links TRBV20-1 with TRBJ2-5; D is possibly TRBD2 (7 bases). The ends were cut back, 3 bases at V and 9 bases at J, with 23 bases in the middle. CDR1 is DFQATT, CDR2 SNEGSKA, per germline (reference sequence). The CDR3 is 15 amino acids. Here the CDR3 DNA reads TGCAGTGCTAGTATACGGGGGAGGGGGACCTGGGCCCAGTACTTC. This sequence encodes CSASIRGRGTWAQYF.

The table lists this clonotype with many counts. CDR3 DNA sequence: TGTGCCAGCACCCCTGACGGGCGGATCACCGGGGAGCTGTTTTTT. It yields the protein CASTPDGRITGELFF. This chain joins TRBV12-3 or TRBV12-4 and TRBJ2-2; no reliable D call. This CDR3 contains 15 residues. V shed 7 bases and J shed 4 bases, with 16 bases lying between them.

The J gene is TRBJ1-2, the V gene TRBV12-3 or TRBV12-4; no reliable D call. With 6 bases removed from V and 1 base from J, the gap between germline ends came to 15 bases. The CDR3 loop spans 15 amino acids. The CDR3 nucleotides read TGTGCCAGCAGCTTCGGGAGGCCCGTTAACTATGGCTACACCTTC. It is translated as CASSFGRPVNYGYTF.

This sequence joins TRBV19 and TRBJ2-7, with D unclear. V shed 5 bases and J shed 3 bases, with 11 bases lying between them. From germline, CDR1 is LNHDA and CDR2 SQIVND (reference sequence). There are 13 residues in the CDR3. CDR3 in amino acids: CASSSMGNYEQYF. CDR3 coding DNA: TGTGCCAGTAGTTCGATGGGCAACTACGAGCAGTACTTC.